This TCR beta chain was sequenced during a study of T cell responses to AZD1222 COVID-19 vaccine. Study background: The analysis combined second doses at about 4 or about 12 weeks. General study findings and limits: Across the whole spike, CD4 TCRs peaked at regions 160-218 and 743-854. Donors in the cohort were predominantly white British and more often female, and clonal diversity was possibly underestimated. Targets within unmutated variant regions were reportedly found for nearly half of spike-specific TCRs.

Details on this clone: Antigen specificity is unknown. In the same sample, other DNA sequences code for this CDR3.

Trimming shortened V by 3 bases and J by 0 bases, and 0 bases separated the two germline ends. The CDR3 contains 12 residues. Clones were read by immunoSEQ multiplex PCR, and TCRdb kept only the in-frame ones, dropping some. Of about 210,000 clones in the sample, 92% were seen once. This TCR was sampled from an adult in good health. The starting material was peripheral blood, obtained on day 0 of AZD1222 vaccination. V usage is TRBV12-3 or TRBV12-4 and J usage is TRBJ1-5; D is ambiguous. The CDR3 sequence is CASSFSNQPQHF. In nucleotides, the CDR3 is TGTGCCAGCAGTTTTAGCAATCAGCCCCAGCATTTT.